This T cell receptor beta chain was retrieved from a study of T cells after posttransplantation cyclophosphamide. Points from the study as a whole: After PTCy, TRB diversity resembled that of CNI/methotrexate controls. Later post-transplant blood repertoires were often dominated by donor CD8+ memory clones.

Here immunoSEQ multiplex PCR was the method, and the copy in TCRdb shows in-frame clones only, minus some. The record shows 30,000 or so clones for this sample, with no singletons present. The CDR3 length is 16 residues. Unmatched junction bases numbered 9, after V lost 3 bases and J lost 4 bases. Germline CDR1 is SEHNR and CDR2 is FQNEAQ (reference sequence). This clone turned up a few times. Its antigen is not known. The clonotype originates from a woman aged 30 to 39 in good health and a related stem cell transplant donor. The sequencing sample was made of PBMCs. This sequence joins TRBV7-9 and TRBJ2-7; 10 bases align to TRBD1. CDR3 in amino acids: CASSFSGTGVEYEQYF. The CDR3 DNA follows: TGTGCCAGCAGCTTCAGTGGGACAGGGGTCGAGTACGAGCAGTACTTC.